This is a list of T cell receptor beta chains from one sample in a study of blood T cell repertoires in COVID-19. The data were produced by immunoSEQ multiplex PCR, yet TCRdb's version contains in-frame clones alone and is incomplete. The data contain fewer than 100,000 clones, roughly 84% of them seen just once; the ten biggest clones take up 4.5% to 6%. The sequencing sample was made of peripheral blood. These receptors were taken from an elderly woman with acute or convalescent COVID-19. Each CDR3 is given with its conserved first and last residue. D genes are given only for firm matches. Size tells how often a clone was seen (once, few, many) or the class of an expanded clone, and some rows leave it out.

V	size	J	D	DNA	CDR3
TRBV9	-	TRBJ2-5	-	TGTGCCAGCAGCGTAACGTCGGGGAGTGGCGGGTCCCAGTACTTC	CASSVTSGSGGSQYF
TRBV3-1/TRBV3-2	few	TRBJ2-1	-	TGTGCCAGCAGCCGGGCCAACAATGAGCAGTTCTTC	CASSRANNEQFF
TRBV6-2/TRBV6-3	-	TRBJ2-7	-	TGTGCCAGCAGTTACGGGCAGGTGGGGCTTTACGAGCAGTACTTC	CASSYGQVGLYEQYF
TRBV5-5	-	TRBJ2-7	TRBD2	TGTGCCAGCAGCTTGGGGACTAGCGGTAAGCAGTACTTC	CASSLGTSGKQYF
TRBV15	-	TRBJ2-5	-	TGTGCCACCAGCAGAGTCGGCCAAGAGACCCAGTACTTC	CATSRVGQETQYF
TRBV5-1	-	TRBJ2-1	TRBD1	TGCGCCAGCAGCCACCGACAGGGCAGTGGCTCTGAGCAGTTCTTC	CASSHRQGSGSEQFF
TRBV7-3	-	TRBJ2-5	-	TGTGCCAGCAGCTTAATTAGCGGCCCCCGGGAGACCCAGTACTTC	CASSLISGPRETQYF
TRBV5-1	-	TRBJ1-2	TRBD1	TGCGCCAGCAGCTGGGGACAGGGAAATGGCTACACCTTC	CASSWGQGNGYTF
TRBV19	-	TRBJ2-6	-	TGTGCCAGTAGTATAGATCACAACTCTGGGGCCAACGTCCTGACTTTC	CASSIDHNSGANVLTF
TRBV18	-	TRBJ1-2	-	TGTGCCAGCTCACCCACACAGGGAAACTATGGCTACACCTTC	CASSPTQGNYGYTF
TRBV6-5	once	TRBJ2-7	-	TGTGCCAGCAGTTCTCATCCGGGGAAGGGCGAGCAGTACTTC	CASSSHPGKGEQYF
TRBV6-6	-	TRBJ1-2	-	TGTGCCAGCAGTTACTCAGGGGAAAGCTATGGCTACACCTTC	CASSYSGESYGYTF
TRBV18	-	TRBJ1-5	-	TGTGCCAGCTCACCAGGGGCGGGGGAAAATCAGCCCCAGCATTTT	CASSPGAGENQPQHF
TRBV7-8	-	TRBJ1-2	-	TGTGCCACTTCCCGAGGGGGGGCGTACTATGGCTACACCTTC	CATSRGGAYYGYTF
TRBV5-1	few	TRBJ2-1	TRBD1	TGCGCCAGCAGCGTACAGGGGGACTACAATGAGCAGTTCTTC	CASSVQGDYNEQFF
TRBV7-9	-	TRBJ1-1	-	TGTGCCAGCAGCTTTGGGGCAGGCCTATTCAGCACTGAAGCTTTCTTT	CASSFGAGLFSTEAFF
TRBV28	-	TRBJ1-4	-	TGTGCCAGCAGTTCAATCAAGGGGAATAATGAAAAACTGTTTTTT	CASSSIKGNNEKLFF
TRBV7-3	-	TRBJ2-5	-	TGTGCCAGCAGCCCCGGGGGATGGGAGACCCAGTACTTC	CASSPGGWETQYF
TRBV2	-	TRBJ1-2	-	TGTGCCAGCAGTGAGATACAGGGTGACTATGGCTACACCTTC	CASSEIQGDYGYTF
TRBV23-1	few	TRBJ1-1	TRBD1	TGCGCCAGCAGTCATCACAGGGGTGTAGGCACTGAAGCTTTCTTT	CASSHHRGVGTEAFF
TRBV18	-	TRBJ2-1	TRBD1	TGTGCCAGCTCACTGACCGGGACAGGGGCGCCGGATGAGCAGTTCTTC	CASSLTGTGAPDEQFF
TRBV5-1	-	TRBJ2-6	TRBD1	TGCGCCAGCAGCTCGAGGCAGGGGGAGTCTGGGGCCAACGTCCTGACTTTC	CASSSRQGESGANVLTF
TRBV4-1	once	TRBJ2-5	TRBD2	TGCGCCAGCAGCCAAGCTGAAGCGACTAGCGGGAGCCAAGAGACCCAGTACTTC	CASSQAEATSGSQETQYF
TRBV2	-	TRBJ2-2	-	TGTGCCAGCAGTCCTTCTACAGGGAACACCGGGGAGCTGTTTTTT	CASSPSTGNTGELFF
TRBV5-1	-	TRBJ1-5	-	TGCGCCAGCAGCTTGGATAGCGGGGGGAATCAGCCCCAGCATTTT	CASSLDSGGNQPQHF
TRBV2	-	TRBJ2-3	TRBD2	TGTGCCAGCAGTGATACTAGCGGGAGGGCCCCAGATACGCAGTATTTT	CASSDTSGRAPDTQYF
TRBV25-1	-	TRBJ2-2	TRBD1	TGTGCCAGCATTAGGACAGGGAACACCGGGGAGCTGTTTTTT	CASIRTGNTGELFF
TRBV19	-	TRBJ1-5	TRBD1	TGTGCCTCGAAACCTACAGGGGTTAATCAGCCCCAGCATTTT	CASKPTGVNQPQHF
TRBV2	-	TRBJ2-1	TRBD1	TGTGCCAGCAGTGAAGTGGGGGGGACAGGGTCATACAATGAGCAGTTCTTC	CASSEVGGTGSYNEQFF
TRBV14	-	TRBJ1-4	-	TGTGCCAGCAGCCATCTGGCCTACAGGGAGGGGGATGAAAAACTGTTTTTT	CASSHLAYREGDEKLFF
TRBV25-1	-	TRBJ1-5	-	TGTGCCAGCAGTGGGGCCCGGAGCAATCAGCCCCAGCATTTT	CASSGARSNQPQHF
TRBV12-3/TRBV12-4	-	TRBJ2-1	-	TGTGCCAGCACCTACCCCGGGAGTGAGCAGTTCTTC	CASTYPGSEQFF
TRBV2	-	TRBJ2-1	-	TGTGCCAGCGACAGGTACAATGAGCAGTTCTTC	CASDRYNEQFF
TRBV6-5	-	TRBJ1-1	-	TGTGCCAGCAGTCCTACTTCGAACACTGAAGCTTTCTTT	CASSPTSNTEAFF
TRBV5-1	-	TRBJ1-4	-	TGCGCCAGCAGCGAGGACACCTCTAATGAAAAACTGTTTTTT	CASSEDTSNEKLFF
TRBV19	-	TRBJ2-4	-	TGTGCCAGTAGTAAACAGGGCACCAAAAACATTCAGTACTTC	CASSKQGTKNIQYF
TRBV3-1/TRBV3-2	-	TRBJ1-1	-	TGTGCCAGCAGCCCAGCGGGGGCGGAGGGGAACACTGAAGCTTTCTTT	CASSPAGAEGNTEAFF
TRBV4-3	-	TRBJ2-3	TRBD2	TGCGCCAGCAGCCAAGAAGTGGGACTAGCTTCAGATACGCAGTATTTT	CASSQEVGLASDTQYF
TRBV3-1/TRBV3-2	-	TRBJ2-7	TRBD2	TGTGCCAGCAGAAATAGCGGGAGTTCCTACGAGCAGTACTTC	CASRNSGSSYEQYF
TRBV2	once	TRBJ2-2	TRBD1	TGTGCCAGCAGCGTGGGACAGGCGGATCTTACCGGGGAGCTGTTTTTT	CASSVGQADLTGELFF
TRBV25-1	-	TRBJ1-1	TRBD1	TGTGCCAGCAGAGGCCAGGGGGTGAACACTGAAGCTTTCTTT	CASRGQGVNTEAFF
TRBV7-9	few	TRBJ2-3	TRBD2	TGTGCCAGCAGCTTGCGGGAGCCGACAGATACGCAGTATTTT	CASSLREPTDTQYF